Below, one T cell receptor (beta chain) is given with its context. Preparing the TCRbeta library involved the use of unique molecular identifiers. Using its own MiXCR run on the PCR reads, TCRdb lists one record per CDR3 protein. In the table there are roughly 300,000 distinct CDR3 sequences, 10% of which are singletons. The CDR3 is 14 residues long. Germline loops: CDR1 MNHNS, CDR2 SASEGT. The V gene end was trimmed by 6 bases and the J gene end by 3 bases; junction bases not matched to a gene: 4. These data originate in a study of T-cell reconstitution after alpha-beta-depleted transplantation in children.

The chain uses TRBV6-1 and TRBJ2-2; 7 bases are shared with TRBD1. Sequenced here: PBMCs from the stem cell graft donor, sampled from the stem cell graft. The clonotype was recovered from a human donor who donated a stem cell graft to a child with acute lymphoblastic leukemia. The CDR3 DNA sequence: TGTGCCAGCAGATCGACAGGGCACACCGGGGAGCTGTTTTTT. Its protein product is CASRSTGHTGELFF.